This T cell receptor (beta chain) is drawn from a study of response to subunit inactivated influenza vaccine. Study conclusions and caveats: Each seasonal influenza vaccination recruits few new T cells, the authors suggested.

This clonotype turned up a few times. Antigen: not known. V lost 6 bases to trimming and J lost 9 bases, with 18 bases between them. The CDR3 consists of 15 residues. Germline V lookup: CDR1 MNHNS, CDR2 SASEGT. MiXCR was run by TCRdb on the RT-PCR reads, yielding one entry per CDR3 protein. The sample records about 520,000 distinct CDR3 sequences, over 9.5% being singletons. This clonotype originated in a man aged 50-60 years who received an inactivated influenza vaccine. This specimen consisted of PBMCs from blood, obtained 40 to 50 days after vaccination. The chain joins TRBV6-1 to TRBJ1-6, with a possible D match to TRBD1 (6 bases). DNA of the CDR3: TGTGCCAGCAGCCCGAATGGACAGCCACCTTCACCCCTCCACTTT. Its protein product is CASSPNGQPPSPLHF.